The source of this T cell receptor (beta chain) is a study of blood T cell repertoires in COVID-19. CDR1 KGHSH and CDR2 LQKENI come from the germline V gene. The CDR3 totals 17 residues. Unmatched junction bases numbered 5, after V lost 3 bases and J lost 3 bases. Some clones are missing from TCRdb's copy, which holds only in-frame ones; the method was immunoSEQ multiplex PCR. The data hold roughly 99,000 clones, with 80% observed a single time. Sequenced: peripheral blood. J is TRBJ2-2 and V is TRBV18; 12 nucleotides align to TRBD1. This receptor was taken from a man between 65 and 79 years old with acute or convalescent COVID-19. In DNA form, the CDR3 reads TGTGCCAGCTCACCTAGGGACAGGGGGCGCGACACCGGGGAGCTGTTTTTT. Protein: CASSPRDRGRDTGELFF.